A single sample gave rise to the 16 T cell receptor beta chains below, sequenced in a study of T cells expressing NK-cell markers. Reprocessing the 5' RACE reads, TCRdb reports a single entry for every CDR3 protein and omits DNA. The ten most abundant clones cover about 39% of a sample with 150,000 to 180,000 distinct CDR3 sequences. Sequenced input: blood T cells: a sorted CD56 or NKG2C T cell subset, CD4+ or CD8+ T cells, or bulk PBMC T cells (not recorded which). The source is a woman aged 45-65 years in good health.

This chain uses TRBV11-2 with TRBJ1-6; TCRdb outputs TRBD1, but without DNA this stays unchecked. The CDR3 runs 18 residues. Germline loops: CDR1 SGHAT, CDR2 FQNNGV. CDR3 protein: CASSFGDGQWGYNSPLHF.

This sequence joins TRBV12-3 or TRBV12-4 and TRBJ2-1; TCRdb lists TRBD1, though no DNA is available to test this call. This CDR3 has 15 amino acids. CDR3 in amino acids: CASSVGQGVGDEQFF.

The chain carries TRBV6-5 and TRBJ2-7; TCRdb reports TRBD1, a call that lacks DNA to check it against. The CDR3 is 15 residues long. The germline gives CDR1 MNHEY, CDR2 SVGAGI. The CDR3 reads CASSFGTGGFDEQYF.

The chain couples TRBV20-1 to TRBJ2-1; absent DNA, TCRdb's TRBD2 call cannot be checked. The CDR3 contains 15 residues. Germline V CDR1 and CDR2: DFQATT, SNEGSKA (reference sequence). CDR3: CSARGSGGPGNEQFF.

The gene calls are TRBV29-1 and TRBJ1-4; TCRdb's D gene call, TRBD1, goes unchecked for lack of DNA. CDR1 and CDR2 from the germline V gene are SQVTM and ANQGSEA. The CDR3 runs 13 residues. This CDR3 reads CSGTTGGTEKLFF.

The chain employs TRBV18 and TRBJ1-1; the TCRdb D gene call, TRBD1, has no DNA to confirm it. This CDR3 is built from 13 residues. CDR1 KGHSH and CDR2 LQKENI come from the germline V gene. CDR3 protein: CASSPPLGGRAFF.

The chain is built from TRBV6-5 and TRBJ2-5. The CDR3 sequence is 13 residues long. Germline loops: CDR1 MNHEY, CDR2 SVGAGI. The CDR3 sequence is CASTQVGDETQYF.

This chain uses TRBV27 with TRBJ2-3; there is no DNA to check the TCRdb D call of TRBD2. Germline V gene lookup returns CDR1 MNHEY and CDR2 SMNVEV (reference sequence). This CDR3 is 16 amino acids long. This CDR3 reads CASSLGSAAPTDTQYF.

V is TRBV24-1 and J is TRBJ2-3; without DNA, the TCRdb call of TRBD1 cannot be checked. CDR1 is KGHDR and CDR2 is SFDVKD in the germline V gene. The CDR3 runs 16 residues. This chain's CDR3 is CATSDPGQTSTDTQYF.

The chain joins TRBV27 to TRBJ1-5. Germline CDR1 and CDR2: MNHEY and SMNVEV (reference sequence). CDR3 length equals 13 residues. The CDR3 is CASSLVVSQPQHF.

The chain is built from TRBV29-1 and TRBJ2-1. The CDR3 length is 15 residues. Germline loops: CDR1 SQVTM, CDR2 ANQGSEA. This CDR3 reads CSVELAPKEYNEQFF.

This sequence joins TRBV4-1 and TRBJ2-1; as DNA is missing, the TRBD2 call by TCRdb cannot be tested. CDR3 size: 15 residues. Germline V gene sequence: CDR1 MGHRA, CDR2 YSYEKL. The CDR3 reads CASSPRENSYNEQFF.

The V and J genes are TRBV7-9 and TRBJ2-3. Per the germline V gene, CDR1 is SEHNR and CDR2 is FQNEAQ (reference sequence). The CDR3 consists of 14 residues. This chain's CDR3 is CASSSIGGTDTQYF.

The rearrangement links TRBV7-2 to TRBJ2-2. From germline, CDR1 is SGHTA and CDR2 FQGNSA. The CDR3 is 12 residues long. The CDR3 reads CASSITTGELFF.

The chain recombines TRBV30 with TRBJ2-7. The CDR3 runs to 13 residues. The V gene's germline CDR1 is GTSNPN and CDR2 SVGIG (reference sequence). The CDR3 sequence: CAWSWPESYEQYF.

The chain employs TRBV27 and TRBJ2-7. The CDR3 contains 15 residues. Germline V CDR1 and CDR2: MNHEY, SMNVEV (reference sequence). CDR3 sequence reads: CASSISSESSYEQYF.